The 7 T cell receptor beta chains below come from one sample, sequenced in a study of CD8+CD57+ T cells in acquired aplastic anemia. Genomic DNA acted as the template from which TCR beta VDJ combination and CDR3 sequence profiling were carried out. TCRdb re-called the reads through MiXCR, storing one row per CDR3 protein. The sample holds about 220,000 distinct CDR3 sequences, roughly 35% seen once. The sequencing input was sorted CD4+, CD8+, or CD8+CD57+ T cells (not recorded which) from PBMCs. All receptors derive from a human donor in good health, serving as a control.

This clonotype appeared a few times. This chain uses TRBV7-8 with TRBJ1-3; D might be TRBD1 (5 bases). Between the trimmed V and J ends, which lost 5 bases and 7 bases, there was a span of 12 bases. CDR3 length equals 13 residues. CDR1 SGHVS and CDR2 FQNEAQ come from the germline V gene. The CDR3 DNA sequence: TGTGCCAGCAGCCTCCTCGGGGGGAACACCATATATTTT. Translating it yields CASSLLGGNTIYF.

This clonotype occurred many times. The chain is built from TRBV5-5 and TRBJ1-2, with TRBD1 as a possible D gene (6 bases). Per germline, CDR1 SGHKS and CDR2 YYEKEE (reference sequence). Between the trimmed V and J ends, which lost 3 bases and 6 bases, there was a span of 15 bases. The CDR3 totals 14 residues. CDR3 coding DNA: TGTGCCAGCAGCTGGGCACCGGGGGCTGATGGCTACACCTTC. Translating gives CASSWAPGADGYTF.

This clonotype was recorded a few times. The V gene is TRBV3-1, the J gene TRBJ2-1; 9 bases are a match to TRBD2. CDR3 length equals 14 residues. The V gene end was trimmed by 5 bases and the J gene end by 6 bases; junction bases not matched to a gene: 5. Germline values: CDR1 LGHDT, CDR2 YNNKEL (reference sequence). The CDR3 DNA reads as TGTGCCAGCAGCAGGGATAGCGGGAGCAATGAGCAGTTCTTC. It codes for CASSRDSGSNEQFF.

This clonotype appeared a few times. A read error may be the cause here, since a much bigger clone is one base away. The rearrangement joins TRBV2 to TRBJ1-2, with TRBD1 matching over 10 bases. This CDR3 region has 15 residues. Germline loops: CDR1 SNHLY, CDR2 FYNNEI. This chain's CDR3 is CARRFDRGRDGGYTF. DNA for the CDR3: TGTGCCCGCAGATTTGACAGGGGGCGGGACGGGGGCTACACCTTC. Together with reference TRBV2 and TRBJ1-2, the CDR3 gives the full variable domain: EPEVTQTPSHQVTQMGQEVILRCVPISNHLYFYWYRQILGQKVEFLVSFYNNEISEKSEIFDDQFSVERPDGSNFTLKIRSTKLEDSAMYFCARRFDRGRDGGYTFGSGTRLTVV.

This rearrangement joins TRBV4-1 to TRBJ2-6, with D perhaps matching TRBD2 (5 bases). The length of the CDR3 is 19 residues. V lost 1 base, J lost 0 bases, and 16 bases lay in between. The V gene's germline CDR1 is MGHRA and CDR2 YSYEKL. Here the CDR3 reads CASSQGASPFHSGANVLTF. The CDR3 nucleotides are TGCGCCAGCAGCCAAGGGGCTAGCCCCTTCCACTCTGGGGCCAACGTCCTGACTTTC.

Regarding this clonotype: Without the conserved terminal phenylalanine or tryptophan, this CDR3 likely stems from a read error. The chain joins TRBV30 to TRBJ2-7; possibly TRBD1 for D (6 bases). The germline CDR1 and CDR2 sequences are GTSNPN and SVGIG (reference sequence). V was shortened by 0 bases and J by 2 bases, with 8 bases between the two germline ends. The CDR3 loop spans 13 amino acids. CDR3 amino acids: CAWSVRGTYEQYL. The CDR3 DNA follows: TGTGCCTGGAGTGTAAGGGGGACCTACGAGCAGTACCTC.

The chain uses TRBV10-1 and TRBJ2-3; no firm D call. The CDR3 totals 11 residues. Trimming took off 8 bases at V and 0 bases at J, with 3 bases between the two ends. Germline assignment: CDR1 WNHNN and CDR2 SYGVQD (reference sequence). The CDR3 loop reads CASDSTDTQYF. CDR3 sequence (DNA): TGCGCCAGCGACAGCACAGATACGCAGTATTTT.